This T cell receptor (beta chain) was identified during a study of T cells in localized non-small cell lung cancer. Study-wide results and limits: The appearance of a median approximately 60 of the top 100 tumor clones was seen in adjacent lung. A raised T cell density in blood coincided with lengthier overall survival. Owing to sequencing of a solitary tumor region, heterogeneity cannot be discounted.

Repertoires were generated with immunoSEQ multiplex PCR, while TCRdb's copy carries only in-frame clones and drops some. The sample has tens of thousands of clones, roughly 90% seen once; the top ten hold about 15%. This CDR3 contains 15 residues. CDR1 and CDR2 from the germline V gene are SGHRS and YFSETQ. The V gene lost 3 bases and the J gene lost 4 bases, with 13 bases spanning the gap. This clone has a single count. Its antigen is unidentified. The rearrangement uses TRBV5-1 and TRBJ2-2, with a possible D match to TRBD1 (6 bases). This material consisted of peripheral blood, taken before any cancer treatment. This sequence originates from a man aged 35 to 69 with stage I squamous cell lung carcinoma. CDR3 sequence (DNA): TGCGCCAGCAGCTCACAGGGAGATGGCACCGGGGAGCTGTTTTTT. Protein product: CASSSQGDGTGELFF.